The 10 T cell receptor beta chains below were found in one sample sequenced in a study of T cells in Graves' hyperthyroidism and ophthalmopathy. TCR beta CDR3 regions were amplified from RNA. The HTBI primer set served for first-round RT-PCR of the TCR CDR3. TCRdb fed the multiplex PCR reads into MiXCR, producing one record per CDR3 protein. In the table there are hundreds of thousands of distinct CDR3 sequences, 38% of which are singletons. The sequencing sample was made of blood. Receptor source: a man between 18 and 29 years old with Graves' hyperthyroidism.

This clonotype has more than one count but fewer than ten. Germline is not matched at one junction end, which may reflect a read error. This sequence joins TRBV10-3 and TRBJ1-1; TRBD1 aligns across 7 bases. Germline CDR1 reads ENHRY; CDR2 reads SYGVKD. This CDR3 has 17 residues. CDR3 sequence: CASSYDRVRVGATEAFF. The CDR3 nucleotides read TGTGCCAGCAGTTACGACAGGGTTCGGGTCGGGGCCACTGAAGCTTTCTTT.

The rearrangement joins TRBV5-1 to TRBJ1-5; the D gene is possibly TRBD1 (6 bases). The CDR3 totals 16 residues. V was pared by 4 bases and J by 2 bases, with 16 bases between. Germline V CDR1 and CDR2: SGHRS, YFSETQ. CDR3 sequence: CASSLQGREGNQPQHF. CDR3 DNA sequence: TGCGCCAGCAGCCTACAGGGTCGTGAAGGCAATCAGCCCCAGCATTTT.

This clonotype has only a few counts. V is TRBV4-1 and J is TRBJ1-3; D unclear. Germline CDR1 MGHRA, CDR2 YSYEKL. The CDR3 length is 15 residues. V was shortened by 0 bases and J by 2 bases, with 8 bases between the two germline ends. CDR3 amino acids: CASSQEEGPGNTIYF. CDR3 DNA sequence: TGCGCCAGCAGCCAAGAGGAGGGCCCTGGAAACACCATATATTTT.

This clonotype occurred once. The V and J genes are TRBV2 and TRBJ1-2; no reliable D call. The CDR3 is 15 amino acids. Germline lookup yields CDR1 SNHLY and CDR2 FYNNEI. With 0 bases removed from V and 8 bases from J, the gap between germline ends came to 16 bases. In DNA form, the CDR3 reads TGTGCCAGCAGTGAAGCGCTTCGGGTTCTCTGGGGCTACACCTTC. Translation gives CASSEALRVLWGYTF.

This clonotype has a handful of counts. This chain links TRBV9 with TRBJ1-1; 8 nucleotides line up with TRBD1. Germline CDR1 reads SGDLS; CDR2 reads YYNGEE. V shed 4 bases, J shed 6 bases, and the junction held 8 bases outside the gene matches. The CDR3 has 14 amino acids. CDR3 sequence: CASSQAGGAAEAFF. The CDR3 nucleotides are TGTGCCAGCAGCCAAGCAGGGGGCGCGGCTGAAGCTTTCTTT. The full variable domain, its missing parts supplied by reference TRBV9 and TRBJ1-1, is DSGVTQTPKHLITATGQRVTLRCSPRSGDLSVYWYQQSLDQGLQFLIQYYNGEERAKGNILERFSAQQFPDLHSELNLSSLELGDSALYFCASSQAGGAAEAFFGQGTRLTVV.

This clonotype has only a few counts. The chain has TRBV6-5 and TRBJ2-7; 9 nucleotides align to TRBD1. Trimming cost V 6 bases and J 10 bases; bases outside gene matches: 13. CDR3 size: 14 residues. Germline CDR1 is MNHEY and CDR2 is SVGAGI. This CDR3 is CASRPGQGTSAQYF. CDR3 coding DNA: TGTGCCAGCAGACCGGGACAGGGTACTTCAGCTCAGTACTTC.

In its sample, this clonotype was seen a few times. The CDR3 nucleotides are TGTGCCAGCAGTTACCTAGCGGGAGGCACAGATACGCAGTATTTT. This translates into CASSYLAGGTDTQYF. The chain couples TRBV7-3 to TRBJ2-3, with 10 bases aligning to TRBD2. CDR1 and CDR2 from the germline V gene are SGHTA and FQGTGA. The CDR3 loop spans 15 amino acids. The V and J ends lost 6 bases and 1 base, in that order; junction bases with no gene match: 4.

This clonotype came up many times. This chain links TRBV9 with TRBJ1-2; TRBD1 aligns across 8 bases. Trimming removed 3 bases from V and 4 bases from J; junction bases left unmatched: 8. Germline V CDR1 and CDR2: SGDLS, YYNGEE. The CDR3 has 15 residues. CDR3 residues: CASSASGGSAYGYTF. The CDR3 nucleotides read TGTGCCAGCAGCGCATCAGGGGGCTCCGCCTATGGCTACACCTTC. Looking up the rest from reference TRBV9 and TRBJ1-2 gives the full variable domain: DSGVTQTPKHLITATGQRVTLRCSPRSGDLSVYWYQQSLDQGLQFLIQYYNGEERAKGNILERFSAQQFPDLHSELNLSSLELGDSALYFCASSASGGSAYGYTFGSGTRLTVV.

This clonotype was counted many times. The chain links TRBV29-1 to TRBJ1-1, with D unclear. The V gene lost 6 bases and the J gene lost 1 base, with 9 bases spanning the gap. The CDR3 spans 12 residues. Germline lookup yields CDR1 SQVTM and CDR2 ANQGSEA. In DNA form, the CDR3 reads TGCAGCGTACAGATTGGGAACACTGAAGCTTTCTTT. Amino acids: CSVQIGNTEAFF.

This clonotype has more than one count but fewer than ten. Mismatch with germline at one junction end may stem from a read error. The rearrangement links TRBV7-2 to TRBJ2-2, with D possibly TRBD2 on 6 matching bases. The CDR3 loop spans 14 amino acids. Germline CDR1 reads SGHTA; CDR2 reads FQGNSA. In DNA, the CDR3 is TGTGCCAGCAGCACCGTGGGGGGTCCCGGAGAGCTGTTTTTT. It encodes CASSTVGGPGELFF.